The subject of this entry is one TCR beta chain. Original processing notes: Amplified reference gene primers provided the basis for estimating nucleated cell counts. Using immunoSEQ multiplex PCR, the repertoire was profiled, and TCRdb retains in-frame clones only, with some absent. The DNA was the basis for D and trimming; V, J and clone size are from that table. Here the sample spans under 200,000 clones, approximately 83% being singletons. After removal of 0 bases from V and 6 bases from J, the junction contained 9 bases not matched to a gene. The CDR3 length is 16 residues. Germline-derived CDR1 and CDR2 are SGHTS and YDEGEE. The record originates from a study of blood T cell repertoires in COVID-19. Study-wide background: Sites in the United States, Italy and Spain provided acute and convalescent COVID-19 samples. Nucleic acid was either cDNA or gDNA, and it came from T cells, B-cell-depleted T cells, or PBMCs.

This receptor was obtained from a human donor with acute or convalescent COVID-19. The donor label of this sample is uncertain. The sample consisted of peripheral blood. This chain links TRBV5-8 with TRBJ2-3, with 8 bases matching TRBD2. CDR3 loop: CASSLVAGGAGDTQYF. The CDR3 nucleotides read TGTGCCAGCAGCTTGGTGGCGGGAGGAGCCGGCGATACGCAGTATTTT.